This TCR beta chain originates from a study of vaccination and CD4 T cells after COVID-19. Study-wide findings and caveats: For convalescent patients, 304 of the 307 vaccine-specific clones analyzed were classified as spike mono-reactive.

This CDR3 has 14 amino acids. In germline, CDR1 is DFQATT, CDR2 SNEGSKA (reference sequence). Trimming pared 3 bases from V and 4 bases from J, leaving 12 bases between. Notes on this clonotype: As yet, its antigen is unknown.

Indicated treatment: roughly ten-day PBMC culture with coronavirus spike peptide pools or control peptides (ViraFEST assay). The Oncomine TCR Beta short-read assay was applied to DNA of cultured CD4+ T cells. TCRdb called the PCR reads again in MiXCR, with one record for every CDR3 protein. Here the sample spans tens of thousands of distinct CDR3 sequences, 32% being singletons. This sequence joins TRBV20-1 and TRBJ2-2; no reliable D call. The sequencing input was cultured CD4+ T cells from blood. The receptor was derived from a human donor with COVID-19. The CDR3 sequence: CSARKGRTTGELFF. In nucleotides, the CDR3 is TGCAGTGCTAGGAAGGGCAGGACCACCGGGGAGCTGTTTTTT.